This T cell receptor (beta chain) comes out of a study of T cells in localized non-small cell lung cancer. Study outcomes and limitations: Heterogeneity stays possible, as sequencing covered only one tumor region. A median of approximately 50 clones ranked among the top 100 in tumor appeared in adjacent lung.

Profiling relied on immunoSEQ multiplex PCR, and the TCRdb table lists in-frame clones only, not all of them. This table holds approximately 2,000 clones, over 25% found once. This clone is judged medium-sized. The antigen is unknown. V was shortened by 6 bases and J by 1 base, with 13 bases between the two germline ends. This CDR3 has 14 residues. Germline CDR1 reads SGDLS; CDR2 reads YYNGEE. The TCR was taken from a male donor aged 60 or over with stage I squamous cell lung carcinoma. The sample was normal lung tissue next to the tumor, taken before any cancer treatment. The V and J genes are TRBV9 and TRBJ1-2, with D possibly TRBD1 on 6 matching bases. CDR3 amino acids: CASNEQGGNYGYTF. The DNA for the CDR3 is TGTGCCAGCAACGAACAGGGAGGTAACTATGGCTACACCTTC.